Sequencing of this TCR beta chain was carried out in a study of post-analysis software for immune sequencing data. Study at large: Included among the disease courses, which were recorded for the cohort, were relapsing-remitting, secondary progressive and progressive-relapsing multiple sclerosis.

Concerning this clonotype itself: Its specificity is unknown.

Trimming cost V 6 bases and J 1 base; bases outside gene matches: 4. This CDR3 region has 14 residues. Built from TCR beta cDNA, the libraries had unique molecular identifiers in them. Using its own MiXCR run on the PCR reads, TCRdb lists one record per CDR3 protein. The data contain 700,000 to 900,000 distinct CDR3 sequences, about half of them seen just once; the ten biggest clones take up roughly 5%. Study-wide points: Controls significantly exceeded multiple sclerosis patients in normalized Chao1 diversity. Strong co-clustering by F measure linked samples that shared a preparation batch. In patients, about 5 TRBV segments were more frequent than in controls, with TRBV5-6, TRBV5-1 and TRBV20-1 among them.

The rearrangement joins TRBV12-3 or TRBV12-4 to TRBJ1-1; 8 nucleotides agree with TRBD1. Sequencing used blood. This receptor was taken from a girl between 5 and 17 years old with multiple sclerosis. The CDR3 region is CASSHRGSNTEAFF. CDR3 nucleotides: TGTGCCAGCAGCCACAGGGGGTCGAACACTGAAGCTTTCTTT.